The T cell receptor (beta chain) described here comes from a study of CD8 T cells in ankylosing spondylitis. General study results and limits: Clones tied to disease were said to be significantly enriched in matched ankylosing spondylitis synovial fluid. Clones linked with disease were CD8+ and fairly uncommon in the peripheral blood. In the blood and synovial fluid of reactive arthritis, some motif variants had been previously reported. A TCR beta motif made of several highly homologous variants seemed typical of ankylosing spondylitis blood.

The CDR3 extends over 22 amino acids. The germline CDR1 and CDR2 sequences are LNHDA and SQIVND (reference sequence). After removal of 0 bases from V and 0 bases from J, the junction contained 14 bases not matched to a gene. This clonotype was recorded a few times. Its target is not known. The TCR beta libraries were generated through quantitative 5'-RACE incorporating molecular barcodes. TCRdb re-called the 5' RACE reads through MiXCR, storing one row per CDR3 protein. Here the sample spans roughly 450,000 distinct CDR3 sequences, 25% to 30% being singletons. V is TRBV19 and J is TRBJ2-1; 13 nucleotides agree with TRBD2. The sample comprised blood, either unsorted or a sorted T cell fraction (not recorded which). This clonotype originated in a male donor with ankylosing spondylitis. The CDR3 reads CASSIDWTSGSLRGSSYNEQFF. The CDR3 region has the DNA TGTGCCAGTAGTATAGATTGGACTAGCGGGAGCCTCAGGGGGAGCTCCTACAATGAGCAGTTCTTC.